Detailed here is one TCR beta chain. In the original processing: Reference gene primer amplification in the assay estimated nucleated cell counts. Generated by immunoSEQ multiplex PCR, the TCRdb table keeps only in-frame clones and is missing some. The DNA was the basis for D and trimming; V, J and clone size are from that table. The sample consists of 130,000 or so clones, roughly 80% of them appearing once. This record belongs to a study of blood T cell repertoires in COVID-19. About the research overall: Samples came from the United States, Italy and Spain, spanning acute and convalescent COVID-19. T cells, B-cell-depleted T cells, or PBMCs provided the cDNA or gDNA that served as material.

Sequenced input: peripheral blood. The origin of this receptor is a woman aged 55-70 years with acute or convalescent COVID-19.

The CDR3 region has the DNA TGTGCCAGCTCACAAATACGCCGGGACAGGGGGTCGAAAACTAATGAAAAACTGTTTTTT. Translation gives CASSQIRRDRGSKTNEKLFF. This chain connects TRBV18 to TRBJ1-4; TRBD1 aligns across 11 bases. The V gene end was trimmed by 4 bases and the J gene end by 1 base; junction bases not matched to a gene: 14. The CDR3 totals 20 residues. Per germline, CDR1 KGHSH and CDR2 LQKENI. The full variable domain, rest sourced from reference TRBV18 and TRBJ1-4, is NAGVMQNPRHLVRRRGQEARLRCSPMKGHSHVYWYRQLPEEGLKFMVYLQKENIIDESGMPKERFSAEFPKEGPSILRIQQVVRGDSAAYFCASSQIRRDRGSKTNEKLFFGSGTQLSVL.